This T cell receptor beta chain was observed in a study of blood T cell repertoires in COVID-19. Some clones are missing from TCRdb's copy, which holds only in-frame ones; the method was immunoSEQ multiplex PCR. The table lists approximately 200,000 clones, approximately 80% of them singletons. CDR3 length equals 13 residues. The ends were cut back, 2 bases at V and 4 bases at J, with 7 bases in the middle. Germline CDR1 and CDR2: SGHNT and YYREEE (reference sequence). The source is a woman in her thirties or forties with acute COVID-19. Sequencing used PBMCs or T cells enriched from blood (not recorded which). This sequence joins TRBV5-4 and TRBJ1-3; D remains ambiguous. The CDR3 DNA is TGTGCCAGCAGCTTTCCCGGGGGAAACACCATATATTTT. This encodes CASSFPGGNTIYF.